These 27 T cell receptor beta chains came from one sample sequenced in a study of identical twins. MiXCR, applied by TCRdb to the 5' RACE reads, yields one record per CDR3 protein. The profile covers just over 500,000 distinct CDR3 sequences, with 20% to 25% appearing a single time and about 0.91% taken by the ten largest. Another study also made use of these data, one on T cells expressing NK-cell markers.

Sequencing input: CD4+ T cells sorted from blood. The receptors were sampled from a woman aged 18-29 years in good health.

This clonotype was seen a few times. The chain is built from TRBV7-2 and TRBJ1-3; D is undetermined. CDR1 SGHTA and CDR2 FQGNSA come from the germline V gene. V was pared by 1 base and J by 9 bases, with 7 bases between. The CDR3 spans 12 residues. In DNA, the CDR3 is TGTGCCAGCAGCTTAGTCGGCGTCACCATATATTTT. Translation: CASSLVGVTIYF.

In this sample, this clonotype turned up a few times. The V call is TRBV5-1, the J call TRBJ2-3; D is undetermined. With 0 bases removed from V and 6 bases from J, the gap between germline ends came to 11 bases. CDR1 and CDR2 from the germline V gene are SGHRS and YFSETQ. This CDR3 is 14 amino acids long. CDR3 in amino acids: CASSLGAPSDTQYF. CDR3 nucleotides: TGCGCCAGCAGCTTGGGTGCTCCGTCGGATACGCAGTATTTT. The entire variable domain, with the rest obtained from reference TRBV5-1 and TRBJ2-3, is as follows: KAGVTQTPRYLIKTRGQQVTLSCSPISGHRSVSWYQQTPGQGLQFLFEYFSETQRNKGNFPGRFSGRQFSNSRSEMNVSTLELGDSALYLCASSLGAPSDTQYFGPGTRLTVL.

This clonotype was counted at least ten times. CDR3 bases: TGTGCCAGCAGCTCTGGAAGCGGGAGGTATTCCTACGAGCAGTACTTC. This gives the protein CASSSGSGRYSYEQYF. The J gene is TRBJ2-7, the V gene TRBV7-2; 9 positions agree with TRBD2. CDR1 SGHTA and CDR2 FQGNSA come from the germline V gene. The ends lost 4 bases at V and 1 base at J; junction bases unmatched: 8. The length of the CDR3 is 16 residues.

V is TRBV9 and J is TRBJ2-2; D call uncertain. V was shortened by 0 bases and J by 6 bases, with 12 bases between the two germline ends. Germline-derived CDR1 and CDR2 are SGDLS and YYNGEE. This CDR3 has 15 residues. The CDR3 coding sequence is TGTGCCAGCAGCGTAGTTTCGGAGTGGGCCGGGGAGCTGTTTTTT. This gives the protein CASSVVSEWAGELFF.

The genes are TRBV29-1 and TRBJ2-3; 7 nucleotides match TRBD1. The V and J ends lost 3 bases and 3 bases, in that order; junction bases with no gene match: 3. Germline CDR1 SQVTM, CDR2 ANQGSEA. This CDR3 comprises 13 residues. The CDR3 DNA reads as TGCAGCGTTGAGTCCAGGGGGACAGATACGCAGTATTTT. This encodes CSVESRGTDTQYF.

This clonotype has only a few counts. The chain employs TRBV10-3 and TRBJ2-1; possibly TRBD2 for D (5 bases). Germline-derived CDR1 and CDR2 are ENHRY and SYGVKD. The CDR3 runs to 14 residues. Deletions cut 3 bases from V and 6 bases from J, with 12 bases between. The CDR3 nucleotides read TGTGCCATCAGTGATGGACGCCGGGGCAATGAGCAGTTCTTC. Protein product: CAISDGRRGNEQFF.

The rearrangement uses TRBV29-1 and TRBJ1-1, with TRBD1 identical over 8 bases. This CDR3 has 16 amino acids. Trimming removed 3 bases from V and 4 bases from J; junction bases left unmatched: 13. Looked up from germline, CDR1 is SQVTM and CDR2 is ANQGSEA. CDR3 nucleotide sequence: TGCAGCGTTGAGGTAGGACAGGGCACACACTTCACTGAAGCTTTCTTT. It codes for CSVEVGQGTHFTEAFF.

This clonotype was recorded a few times. The chain joins TRBV5-1 to TRBJ1-4, with no clear D. Trimming left V 1 base short and J 5 bases short, with 6 bases between. The CDR3 covers 13 residues. Germline CDR1 and CDR2: SGHRS and YFSETQ. The CDR3 here is CASSLWSNEKLFF. Written as DNA, the CDR3 is TGCGCCAGCAGCTTGTGGTCGAATGAAAAACTGTTTTTT. Full variable domain (missing parts from reference TRBV5-1 and TRBJ1-4): KAGVTQTPRYLIKTRGQQVTLSCSPISGHRSVSWYQQTPGQGLQFLFEYFSETQRNKGNFPGRFSGRQFSNSRSEMNVSTLELGDSALYLCASSLWSNEKLFFGSGTQLSVL.

Only a few counts were recorded for this clonotype. The chain has TRBV11-3 and TRBJ1-1; D perhaps matches TRBD1 (5 bases). The CDR3 consists of 17 residues. The V gene lost 9 bases and the J gene lost 1 base, with 24 bases spanning the gap. Germline V gene lookup returns CDR1 SGHNT and CDR2 YENEEA. The CDR3 DNA sequence: TGTGCCAGTTCGTCGGGTTTCTCCTCTGGGGGGAACACTGAAGCTTTCTTT. This gives the protein CASSSGFSSGGNTEAFF.

The rearrangement uses TRBV6-2 or TRBV6-3 and TRBJ1-1; D may be TRBD1 (5 bases). The CDR3 sequence is 12 residues long. Germline loops: CDR1 MNHEY, CDR2 SVGEGT. Trimming removed 5 bases from V and 7 bases from J, with 11 bases in between. CDR3 loop: CASSGWQGEAFF. The DNA for the CDR3 is TGTGCCAGCAGTGGGTGGCAGGGTGAAGCTTTCTTT.

This clonotype was counted a few times. The J gene is TRBJ1-1, the V gene TRBV15, with 7 bases aligning to TRBD1. Losses at the gene ends were 3 bases for V and 3 bases for J; bases not matched to a gene: 10. CDR1 and CDR2 from the germline V gene are LNHNV and YYDKDF (reference sequence). CDR3 length: 16 residues. CDR3 bases: TGTGCCACCAGCAGGAGGGGGCAGGCGTTCGACACTGAAGCTTTCTTT. Translation gives CATSRRGQAFDTEAFF.

The CDR3 sequence: CASRVHAANSYEQYF. CDR3 in DNA: TGCGCCAGCAGAGTCCATGCGGCTAACTCCTACGAGCAGTACTTC. The chain uses TRBV5-1 and TRBJ2-7; unclear D gene. Trimming took 5 bases from V and 0 from J, leaving 15 bases between them. The CDR3 runs 15 residues. Germline lookup yields CDR1 SGHRS and CDR2 YFSETQ.

The chain carries TRBV30 and TRBJ2-1, with 13 bases aligning to TRBD2. The germline CDR1 and CDR2 sequences are GTSNPN and SVGIG (reference sequence). This CDR3 is 17 amino acids long. J lost 8 bases, V lost 1 base, and 11 bases had no gene match. CDR3 amino acids: CAWSEGTSGTKSDEQFF. The CDR3 DNA reads TGTGCCTGGAGTGAAGGGACTAGCGGGACCAAGTCCGATGAGCAGTTCTTC. Full variable domain (rest looked up from reference TRBV30 and TRBJ2-1): SQTIHQWPATLVQPVGSPLSLECTVEGTSNPNLYWYRQAAGRGLQLLFYSVGIGQISSEVPQNLSASRPQDRQFILSSKKLLLSDSGFYLCAWSEGTSGTKSDEQFFGPGTRLTVL.

This clonotype was observed a handful of times. The V call is TRBV20-1, the J call TRBJ1-5; possibly TRBD1 for D (5 bases). From germline, CDR1 is DFQATT and CDR2 SNEGSKA (reference sequence). The CDR3 sequence is 14 residues long. V lost 6 bases and J 4 bases, leaving 16 bases between the germline ends. CDR3: CSAIIAGPNQPQHF. As DNA, the CDR3 is TGCAGTGCCATTATCGCGGGACCAAATCAGCCCCAGCATTTT.

This chain joins TRBV15 and TRBJ1-5; the D is unclear. The CDR3 is made up of 13 amino acids. The germline V and J ends were trimmed by 4 bases and 7 bases, with 11 bases remaining between them. Germline V CDR1 and CDR2: LNHNV, YYDKDF (reference sequence). The CDR3 sequence is CATSKVGSQPQHF. The CDR3 DNA is TGTGCCACCAGCAAGGTGGGATCGCAGCCCCAGCATTTT.

This clonotype has a handful of counts. The gene calls are TRBV9 and TRBJ1-6, with TRBD1 matching over 9 bases. The CDR3 is 15 residues long. The germline V gene has CDR1 SGDLS and CDR2 YYNGEE. J was trimmed by 7 bases and V by 4 bases; bases with no gene match: 6. The CDR3 nucleotides are TGTGCCAGCAGCCTTGCACAGGGGGCGAATTCACCCCTCCACTTT. This sequence encodes CASSLAQGANSPLHF.

The V call is TRBV27, the J call TRBJ2-3, with 11 bases lining up with TRBD2. V trimming: 0 bases; J trimming: 5 bases; junction bases outside the gene matches: 10. The germline gives CDR1 MNHEY, CDR2 SMNVEV (reference sequence). The CDR3 spans 18 residues. The DNA of the CDR3 is TGTGCCAGCAGTTTATCGACCTTTGGACTAGCGGGCCGAGATACGCAGTATTTT. It translates to CASSLSTFGLAGRDTQYF.

This clonotype appeared a few times. V is TRBV10-3 and J is TRBJ2-1; D is perhaps TRBD1 (6 bases). This CDR3 contains 14 residues. Per germline, CDR1 ENHRY and CDR2 SYGVKD. V lost 7 bases and J lost 8, with 18 bases in between. The CDR3 loop is CAINGRGNRDEQFF. The CDR3 coding sequence is TGTGCCATCAACGGCAGGGGTAATAGGGATGAGCAGTTCTTC.

This clonotype was detected a few times. The chain uses TRBV27 and TRBJ2-6; the D is unclear. CDR1 MNHEY and CDR2 SMNVEV come from the germline V gene (reference sequence). V was clipped by 5 bases and J by 7 bases, with 21 bases between them. The CDR3 runs 17 residues. CDR3 amino acids: CASSPQAFTFRANVLTF. CDR3 in DNA: TGTGCCAGCAGTCCCCAGGCGTTTACTTTCCGAGCCAACGTCCTGACTTTC. The whole variable domain, remainder taken from reference TRBV27 and TRBJ2-6, is EAQVTQNPRYLITVTGKKLTVTCSQNMNHEYMSWYRQDPGLGLRQIYYSMNVEVTDKGDVPEGYKVSRKEKRNFPLILESPSPNQTSLYFCASSPQAFTFRANVLTFGAGSRLTVL.

The J gene is TRBJ1-2, the V gene TRBV20-1, with 11 positions matching TRBD1. J lost 8 bases, V lost 5 bases, and 4 bases had no gene match. CDR3 length: 12 amino acids. Germline V CDR1 and CDR2: DFQATT, SNEGSKA (reference sequence). The CDR3 spells CSAGQGARGYTF. The CDR3 DNA sequence: TGCAGTGCTGGACAGGGGGCAAGAGGCTACACCTTC.

This clonotype was found many times. The genes are TRBV5-6 and TRBJ2-5, with D hard to call. The V end was cut by 4 bases, the J end by 1 base, with 11 bases between. CDR1 is SGHDT and CDR2 is YYEEEE in the germline V gene. This CDR3 has 14 residues. This chain's CDR3 is CASSIGPTQETQYF. As DNA, the CDR3 is TGTGCCAGCAGCATTGGACCCACCCAAGAGACCCAGTACTTC.

The J gene is TRBJ2-1, the V gene TRBV20-1; a weak D match, TRBD2 (6 bases). The CDR3 spans 13 residues. Germline lookup yields CDR1 DFQATT and CDR2 SNEGSKA (reference sequence). Trimming pared 5 bases from V and 8 bases from J, leaving 16 bases between. CDR3 sequence (DNA): TGCAGTGCTGACTCGGGAGTGAAGTATGAGCAGTTCTTC. Amino acid sequence: CSADSGVKYEQFF.

V gene TRBV28 combines with J gene TRBJ2-7, with D maybe TRBD2 (6 bases). The germline V gene has CDR1 MDHEN and CDR2 SYDVKM. With 8 bases removed from V and 3 bases from J, the gap between germline ends came to 14 bases. This CDR3 contains 13 residues. The CDR3: CASSSGFFYEQYF. In DNA, the CDR3 is TGTGCCAGCTCAAGCGGGTTCTTCTACGAGCAGTACTTC.

This chain links TRBV18 with TRBJ1-5; 7 bases are a match to TRBD1. Per germline, CDR1 KGHSH and CDR2 LQKENI. The CDR3 is 15 amino acids. V was clipped by 1 base and J by 4 bases; unmatched bases: 4. CDR3: CASSPRQGRNQPQHF. CDR3 bases: TGTGCCAGCTCACCACGACAGGGAAGAAATCAGCCCCAGCATTTT. Complete variable domain (other parts from reference TRBV18 and TRBJ1-5): NAGVMQNPRHLVRRRGQEARLRCSPMKGHSHVYWYRQLPEEGLKFMVYLQKENIIDESGMPKERFSAEFPKEGPSILRIQQVVRGDSAAYFCASSPRQGRNQPQHFGDGTRLSIL.

The genes are TRBV9 and TRBJ2-1; tentatively, D is TRBD2 (5 bases). The ends were cut back, 0 bases at V and 0 bases at J, with 7 bases in the middle. The CDR3 consists of 15 residues. The germline V gene encodes CDR1 SGDLS and CDR2 YYNGEE. The CDR3 protein is CASSVGGLSYNEQFF. As DNA, the CDR3 is TGTGCCAGCAGCGTAGGAGGGCTCTCCTACAATGAGCAGTTCTTC.

This clonotype was seen many times. The rearrangement links TRBV5-1 to TRBJ1-2; 7 bases map to TRBD1. This CDR3 spans 16 amino acids. V lost 0 bases, J lost 5 bases, and 10 bases stayed unmatched. Germline-derived CDR1 and CDR2 are SGHRS and YFSETQ. CDR3 DNA sequence: TGCGCCAGCAGCTTGGGCGACACCCAGGGGGGTTATGGCTACACCTTC. Residues: CASSLGDTQGGYGYTF. Supplemented by reference TRBV5-1 and TRBJ1-2, the full variable domain reads KAGVTQTPRYLIKTRGQQVTLSCSPISGHRSVSWYQQTPGQGLQFLFEYFSETQRNKGNFPGRFSGRQFSNSRSEMNVSTLELGDSALYLCASSLGDTQGGYGYTFGSGTRLTVV.

At least ten counts were recorded for this clonotype. The chain joins TRBV10-3 to TRBJ2-2; D might be TRBD1 (6 bases). CDR1 is ENHRY, CDR2 SYGVKD, per germline. V was shortened by 6 bases and J by 8 bases, with 19 bases between the two germline ends. CDR3 size: 15 residues. CDR3 amino acids: CAISAARDQGGELFF. In nucleotides, the CDR3 is TGTGCCATCAGCGCCGCCCGGGACCAGGGGGGGGAGCTGTTTTTT.